This T cell receptor beta chain appears in the sequencing data of a study of blood T cell repertoires in COVID-19 (dated by TCRdb to about 2020). Background for the entire study: Collaborator samples came from the United States, Italy and Spain and covered acute and convalescent phases of COVID-19. The prospective study material was composed of cDNA or gDNA derived from T cells, B-cell-depleted T cells, or PBMCs. The dataset comprised deeply sampled blood TCRbeta repertoires from subjects exposed to, actively infected with, or recovered from COVID-19. The repertoires were made available in a free public database intended to serve as a resource for research on the immune response to SARS-CoV-2. The samples were drawn from two sources: the first 160 participants of the ongoing ImmuneRACE study, and fewer than 1,500 subjects contributed by 6 global collaborators. Nearly every sample came with metadata listing a de-identified subject ID, COVID-19 status, age in years and sex. Where available, HLA class I and class II types were obtained from metadata supplied by the sample provider rather than from assay-based typing. Points the paper makes about the study in general: Clinical and demographic metadata were provided uncurated, with the amount varying by source and participant.

A word on this clone: Its antigen is unknown. Base qualities are not recorded, but no much larger clone differs from it by a single base.

Relative to germline, V is 7 bases shorter and J is 5 bases shorter, with 14 bases between their ends. The CDR3 holds 13 amino acids from the cysteine to the phenylalanine. Only the CDR3 part of the read is kept: 39 bases, read in frame from the first base. According to the germline V gene, CDR1 reads MNHNS and CDR2 reads SASEGT. TCRbeta CDR3 regions were amplified from genomic DNA by means of the immunoSEQ Assay, a bias-controlled multiplex PCR. The published analysis was carried out like this. The number of nucleated cells in each sample was estimated from the amplification of reference gene primers within the assay. To quantify the absolute abundance of each unique TCRbeta CDR3 rearrangement, sequence reads were collapsed and filtered. For each sample, productive Simpson clonality was calculated as the square root of Simpson's diversity index over productive rearrangements. TCRdb holds this immuneACCESS table with in-frame rearrangements only. Some clones are missing; in checked studies, unresolved V genes explain under half, and the rest has no known cause. That table gives V, J and clone size, and the DNA gave D and trimming. A total of around 99,000 clones appear in this sample, 70% to 80% of them only once. Jointly, the top ten make up 15% to 20% of the sample.

Whole blood was collected in K2EDTA tubes by collaborating institutions according to the institutions' own protocols. For TCRbeta analysis, collaborators shipped samples in one of three forms: frozen whole blood, isolated PBMCs, or DNA extracted from either of those sample types. The chain is made from TRBV6-1 and TRBJ1-1; possibly the D gene is TRBD1, per 6 matching bases. The sample consisted of peripheral blood. This TCR was sampled from a woman older than 75 with active or convalescent COVID-19. The CDR3 corresponds to CASIRQERTEAFF. The nucleotide sequence reads as follows: TGTGCCAGCATTCGACAGGAACGGACTGAAGCTTTCTTT.